Reported below is one T cell receptor beta chain. Its antigen is undetermined. This sample was included in a study of shared clonotypes between healthy human individuals. Study results and limitations: Relative to memory subsets, naive subsets generally showed larger estimated richness. Non-shared clonotypes showed lower generation probabilities than clonotypes common to all four donors.

This CDR3 comprises 15 residues. V lost 7 bases and J lost 1, with 16 bases in between. Per germline, CDR1 MNHNY and CDR2 SVGAGI (reference sequence). Every donor, a Caucasian adult, lived in Nashville, Tennessee. Assay execution proceeded at the deep level. The method was immunoSEQ multiplex PCR; TCRdb's version includes in-frame clones alone and lacks a portion of them. The sample has some 2.3 million clones, 85% to 95% seen once; the top ten hold 0.39%. Sequencing was performed on naive CD4+ T cells from PBMCs. Subset here: CD45RA+ positively selected. The chain couples TRBV6-6 to TRBJ1-1; D is possibly TRBD1 (5 bases). The receptor comes from a young man in good health. Some clones in this sample may be carry-over from other donors' samples. This chain's CDR3 is CASTSLSGPNTEAFF. The CDR3, as DNA: TGTGCCAGCACCTCCCTTTCGGGACCGAACACTGAAGCTTTCTTT.